Sequencing of this T cell receptor (beta chain) was carried out in a study of blood T cell repertoires in COVID-19. About the study: Specimens from acute and convalescent COVID-19 originated in the United States, Italy and Spain. The analysed material was cDNA or gDNA that came from T cells, B-cell-depleted T cells, or PBMCs.

Original processing methods: The assay estimated nucleated cells by amplifying reference gene primers. The repertoire was sequenced with immunoSEQ multiplex PCR; TCRdb's copy has only in-frame clones and lacks some. V, J and clone size are taken as reported in that table, and D and trimming were inferred from the DNA itself. The sample carries about 210,000 clones, around 90% recorded once. This CDR3 has 13 residues. Germline CDR1 reads KGHDR; CDR2 reads SFDVKD. The V end lost 9 bases, the J end lost 6 bases, and 13 bases lay between the germline ends. This TCR came from a man in his 70s with acute or convalescent COVID-19. The source material was peripheral blood. This chain uses TRBV24-1 with TRBJ2-2, with D unclear. CDR3 DNA sequence: TGTGCCACCTCCCGACCCGGGTCCGGGGAGCTGTTTTTT. Its protein is CATSRPGSGELFF.